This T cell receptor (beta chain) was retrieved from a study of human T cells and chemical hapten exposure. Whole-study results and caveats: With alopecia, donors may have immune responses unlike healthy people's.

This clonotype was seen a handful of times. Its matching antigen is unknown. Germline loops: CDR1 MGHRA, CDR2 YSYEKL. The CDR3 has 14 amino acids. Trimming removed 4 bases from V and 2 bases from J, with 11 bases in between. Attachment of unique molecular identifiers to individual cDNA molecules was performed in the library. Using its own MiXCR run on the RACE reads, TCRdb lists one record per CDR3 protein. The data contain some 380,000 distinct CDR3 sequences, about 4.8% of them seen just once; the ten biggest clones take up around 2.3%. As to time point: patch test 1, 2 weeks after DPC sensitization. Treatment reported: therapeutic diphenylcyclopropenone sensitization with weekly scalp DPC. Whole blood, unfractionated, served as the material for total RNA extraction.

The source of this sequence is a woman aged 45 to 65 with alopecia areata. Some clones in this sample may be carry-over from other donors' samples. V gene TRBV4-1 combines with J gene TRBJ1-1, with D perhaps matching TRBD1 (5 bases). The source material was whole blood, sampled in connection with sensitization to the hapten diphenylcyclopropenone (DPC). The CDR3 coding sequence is TGCGCCAGCAGCCCGACAGTTCTTAACACTGAAGCTTTCTTT. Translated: CASSPTVLNTEAFF.